A single T cell receptor beta chain is shown here with its context. The V gene's germline CDR1 is MNHEY and CDR2 SVGAGI. Trimming at V came to 8 bases and at J to 0 bases, leaving 3 bases not matched to a gene. The CDR3 covers 13 residues. This sample is part of a study of blood T cell repertoires in COVID-19. As for the study in general: The study drew acute and convalescent COVID-19 samples from the United States, Italy and Spain. Sources were T cells, B-cell-depleted T cells, or PBMCs; the material itself was cDNA or gDNA.

Authors' methods: It was from reference gene primer amplification that nucleated cell counts were estimated. The assay was immunoSEQ multiplex PCR, and TCRdb's table has in-frame clones only and misses some. V and J calls and clone size come straight from that table; D and trimming were deduced from the DNA. The table lists about 170,000 clones, 60% to 80% of them singletons. Sequencing was performed on peripheral blood. The clonotype was recovered from a man aged 65 to 79 with acute or convalescent COVID-19. The V and J genes are TRBV6-5 and TRBJ1-1, with 7 bases aligning to TRBD1. This chain's CDR3 is CASVDRMNTEAFF. The CDR3 nucleotides are TGTGCCAGCGTGGACAGGATGAACACTGAAGCTTTCTTT.